This T cell receptor (beta chain) came from a study of read filtering for tumor transcriptome and immune sequencing. This library used roughly 370 ng RNA and molecular barcoded adaptors spanning alpha/delta and beta/gamma chains. TCRdb re-called the reads with MiXCR, one entry per CDR3 protein. The table records 37,000 or so distinct CDR3 sequences, around 13% of them present only once. Germline CDR1 WSHSY, CDR2 SAAADI. Trimming stripped 0 bases from V and 2 bases from J, with 9 bases between. The CDR3 consists of 15 residues. This chain links TRBV10-2 with TRBJ2-3; tentatively, D is TRBD2 (5 bases). The sequence derives from a donor at least 40 years old with multiple myeloma. Sample: a population of CD138-negative cells sorted from bone marrow. The CDR3 sequence: CASSESRVNTDTQYF. For the CDR3, the DNA is TGCGCCAGCAGTGAGTCGCGGGTGAACACAGATACGCAGTATTTT.